These 12 T cell receptor beta chains were all obtained from the same sample, sequenced in a study of radiation and T cells in renal cell carcinoma (TCRdb year 2020). The sample's time point label is to be understood as: baseline pretreatment blood. What the treatment or condition label conveys for this sample: 15 Gy SBRT to primary tumor, nephrectomy 4 weeks later. Library prep was done by the immunoSEQ multiplex PCR assay. Not all clones reach the TCRdb copy of this immuneACCESS table, which keeps in-frame sequences only. Checked studies attribute under half of the gap to unresolved V genes and leave the rest unexplained. The sample yields more than 140,000 clones; approximately 87% were counted once. Around 25% of the sample is taken by the ten largest. Material: blood, obtained from a patient whose treatment included radiotherapy and nephrectomy. These receptors all come from a woman aged 45-59 years with renal cell carcinoma.

The chain recombines TRBV9 with TRBJ2-1, with D possibly TRBD1 on 5 matching bases. Between the trimmed V and J ends, which lost 0 bases and 8 bases, there was a span of 12 bases. Germline V gene lookup returns CDR1 SGDLS and CDR2 YYNGEE. The CDR3 runs to 14 residues. The CDR3 DNA follows: TGTGCCAGCAGCGTAGAGCAGGGTTGGGATGAGCAGTTCTTC. Its translation is CASSVEQGWDEQFF.

This sequence joins TRBV25-1 and TRBJ2-5; 10 bases are a match to TRBD2. Trimming took 6 bases from V and 5 from J; bases not matched to a gene: 18. CDR3 length: 18 residues. Germline CDR1 and CDR2: MGHDK and SYGVNS. The CDR3 reads CASSPKGGLAGVGETQYF. For the CDR3, the DNA is TGTGCCAGCAGCCCTAAGGGAGGGCTAGCGGGAGTGGGTGAGACCCAGTACTTC.

This clone was counted once. The chain joins TRBV5-6 to TRBJ2-2; TRBD1 matches 8 bases. CDR3 length equals 16 residues. The germline V gene has CDR1 SGHDT and CDR2 YYEEEE. V lost 4 bases to trimming and J lost 2 bases; unmatched junction nucleotides: 7. CDR3 sequence (DNA): TGTGCCAGCAGCCGTAGGACAGGGATAAACACCGGGGAGCTGTTTTTT. It codes for CASSRRTGINTGELFF.

The V gene is TRBV7-2, the J gene TRBJ1-1; D is unclear. The CDR3 has 16 amino acids. Trimming shortened V by 6 bases and J by 1 base, and 18 bases separated the two germline ends. Germline assignment: CDR1 SGHTA and CDR2 FQGNSA. In DNA form, the CDR3 reads TGTGCCAGCAGTTGGCAGGTGTGGGGTTCGAACACTGAAGCTTTCTTT. Encoded protein: CASSWQVWGSNTEAFF. Full variable domain (outside the CDR3, taken from reference TRBV7-2 and TRBJ1-1): GAGVSQSPSNKVTEKGKDVELRCDPISGHTALYWYRQSLGQGLEFLIYFQGNSAPDKSGLPSDRFSAERTGGSVSTLTIQRTQQEDSAVYLCASSWQVWGSNTEAFFGQGTRLTVV.

The J gene is TRBJ2-5, the V gene TRBV6-5, with D possibly being TRBD2 (5 bases). In germline, CDR1 is MNHEY, CDR2 SVGAGI. This CDR3 has 15 residues. V was cut by 7 bases and J by 5 bases, with 20 bases left in between. The CDR3 reads CASTPSIEGPETQYF. The DNA for the CDR3 is TGTGCCAGCACTCCCTCTATAGAGGGCCCGGAGACCCAGTACTTC.

This clone was found once. The chain employs TRBV30 and TRBJ2-6; unclear D gene. Germline V lookup: CDR1 GTSNPN, CDR2 SVGIG (reference sequence). V was pared by 3 bases and J by 3 bases, with 15 bases between. The CDR3 totals 16 residues. The CDR3 spells CAWRGISGGGANVLTF. The CDR3 DNA sequence: TGTGCCTGGAGGGGGATTTCAGGTGGTGGGGCCAACGTCCTGACTTTC.

The CDR3 DNA is TGTGCCAGTAGTATCGGCCCTGCCTACGAGCAGTACTTC. As protein: CASSIGPAYEQYF. V is TRBV19 and J is TRBJ2-7, with no clear D. Trimming left V 3 bases short and J 2 bases short, with 8 bases between. This CDR3 has 13 amino acids. Germline values: CDR1 LNHDA, CDR2 SQIVND (reference sequence).

This sequence joins TRBV25-1 and TRBJ1-2; possibly TRBD1 for D (5 bases). This CDR3 has 12 amino acids. Trimming left V 7 bases short and J 1 base short, with 7 bases between. The germline V gene has CDR1 MGHDK and CDR2 SYGVNS. For the CDR3, the DNA is TGTGCCAGCATAGGGGATAACTATGGCTACACCTTC. Protein product: CASIGDNYGYTF.

The CDR3 spells CASTDSMNTEAFF. As DNA, the CDR3 is TGTGCCAGCACGGACAGCATGAACACTGAAGCTTTCTTT. This chain uses TRBV25-1 with TRBJ1-1; TRBD1 might be the D (6 bases). Germline CDR1 is MGHDK and CDR2 is SYGVNS. The germline V and J ends were trimmed by 7 bases and 0 bases, with 9 bases remaining between them. This CDR3 is built from 13 residues.

The chain has TRBV11-2 and TRBJ2-7; the match to TRBD2 covers 12 bases. The length of the CDR3 is 15 residues. Trimming at V came to 5 bases and at J to 2 bases, leaving 4 bases not matched to a gene. Per the germline V gene, CDR1 is SGHAT and CDR2 is FQNNGV. CDR3 DNA: TGTGCCAGCAGCCCGGGACTAGCGGGCCCCTACGAGCAGTACTTC. Protein: CASSPGLAGPYEQYF.

The J gene is TRBJ1-1, the V gene TRBV15; D is ambiguous. Per germline, CDR1 LNHNV and CDR2 YYDKDF (reference sequence). The ends were cut back, 0 bases at V and 6 bases at J, with 5 bases in the middle. The CDR3 has 12 amino acids. The CDR3 DNA reads TGTGCCACCAGCAGAGATAGGTCTGAAGCTTTCTTT. As protein: CATSRDRSEAFF.

The chain uses TRBV7-8 and TRBJ1-1; D is unresolved. Trimming removed 5 bases from V and 12 bases from J, with 19 bases in between. Germline CDR1 reads SGHVS; CDR2 reads FQNEAQ. The CDR3 runs to 13 residues. CDR3 protein: CASSTILAKSSFF. In DNA, the CDR3 is TGTGCCAGCAGCACAATTTTGGCGAAAAGCTCTTTCTTT.